This T cell receptor beta chain stems from a study of response to subunit inactivated influenza vaccine. Whole-study results and caveats: That few new T cells are recruited by each seasonal influenza vaccination was the authors' suggestion.

TCRdb reanalysed the RT-PCR reads using MiXCR and keeps one entry per CDR3 protein. The sample shows about 500,000 distinct CDR3 sequences, about 15% of them seen only once. With 3 bases clipped from V and 3 bases from J, the junction kept 6 bases outside the gene matches. The CDR3 is 14 residues long. Germline V gene data show CDR1 as SGHRS and CDR2 as YFSETQ. Comments on this clonotype: What it binds is unknown.

The starting material was CD4+ T cells sorted from PBMCs, obtained less than 30 months after vaccination. The rearrangement uses TRBV5-1 and TRBJ2-7; the match to TRBD1 covers 7 bases. This receptor was identified in a man aged 50 to 75 who received an inactivated influenza vaccine. CDR3 amino acids: CASSSQGNDYEQYF. In nucleotides, the CDR3 is TGCGCCAGCAGCTCACAGGGGAATGACTACGAGCAGTACTTC.